This T cell receptor beta chain was obtained from a study of early stage breast cancer tumors. Study-wide context: Most invasive tumors, about 70% of the 16, were ER+/PR+/HER2-.

Remarks on this clone: The antigen is undetermined.

Findings and caveats of the study: Enriched TCRB sequences shared across patients were mostly commonly generated sequences. Compared with adjacent normal breast, tumors showed 2 to 2.5-fold denser, more clonal T cells. Functional markers like CD4, CD8 and FOXP3 were missed in bulk sequencing.

The method was immunoSEQ multiplex PCR; TCRdb's version includes in-frame clones alone and lacks a portion of them. This table holds tens of thousands of clones, roughly two thirds found once. This receptor was identified in a person in their fifties or sixties with breast cancer. The specimen was blood.

CDR3 region: CASSLGRGGAYNEQFF. The CDR3 nucleotides read TGTGCCAGCAGCTTAGGGCGGGGAGGGGCCTACAATGAGCAGTTCTTC. The V call is TRBV13, the J call TRBJ2-1; 7 bases map to TRBD2. CDR3 length equals 16 residues. Trimming took 0 bases from V and 2 from J; bases not matched to a gene: 4. Germline V CDR1 and CDR2: PRHDT, FYEKMQ (reference sequence).